A single sample gave rise to the 12 T cell receptor beta chains below, sequenced in a study of T cell responses to AZD1222 COVID-19 vaccine. Using immunoSEQ multiplex PCR, the repertoire was profiled, and TCRdb retains in-frame clones only, with some absent. This table holds 130,000 or so clones, around 86% found once. The sequencing used peripheral blood, collected on day 0 of AZD1222 vaccination. The receptors here all came from an adult in good health.

The V call is TRBV6-6, the J call TRBJ1-4, with 7 bases fitting TRBD1. This CDR3 has 17 amino acids. Germline CDR1 reads MNHNY; CDR2 reads SVGAGI (reference sequence). V lost 5 bases, J lost 4 bases, and 13 bases stayed unmatched. The CDR3 is CASSRQGSPAFNEKLFF. The CDR3 bases are TGTGCCAGCAGTCGACAGGGTAGCCCTGCGTTTAATGAAAAACTGTTTTTT.

This chain links TRBV6-5 with TRBJ2-2; D gene uncertain. Germline CDR1 is MNHEY and CDR2 is SVGAGI. CDR3 length: 14 amino acids. Between the trimmed V and J ends, which lost 10 bases and 0 bases, there was a span of 12 bases. CDR3 DNA sequence: TGTGCCACAAAGGACCTACCGAACACCGGGGAGCTGTTTTTT. Translating gives CATKDLPNTGELFF.

The V and J genes are TRBV25-1 and TRBJ1-1; the D gene is possibly TRBD1 (5 bases). CDR3 size: 11 residues. The V gene's germline CDR1 is MGHDK and CDR2 SYGVNS. The V gene lost 5 bases and the J gene lost 13 bases, with 14 bases spanning the gap. CDR3 loop: CASSTNQGFFF. The CDR3 DNA reads TGTGCCAGCAGTACAAATCAGGGATTTTTCTTT.

The gene calls are TRBV6-5 and TRBJ1-1; no clear D. The CDR3 is 14 residues long. Trimming pared 5 bases from V and 5 bases from J, leaving 15 bases between. Germline-derived CDR1 and CDR2 are MNHEY and SVGAGI. CDR3 coding DNA: TGTGCCAGCAGTACCGGGCGGTTGGGTACTGAAGCTTTCTTT. It encodes CASSTGRLGTEAFF.

The chain couples TRBV11-2 to TRBJ1-1; TRBD1 might be the D (5 bases). V lost 5 bases to trimming and J lost 8 bases, with 18 bases between them. The CDR3 has 14 residues. Germline CDR1 SGHAT, CDR2 FQNNGV. The CDR3 bases are TGTGCCAGCAGCGATTATAAACAGGCGGTGGAAGCTTTCTTT. Translation: CASSDYKQAVEAFF.

The chain employs TRBV19 and TRBJ2-1; D is unresolved. This CDR3 region has 13 residues. The ends were cut back, 1 base at V and 6 bases at J, with 7 bases in the middle. The V gene's germline CDR1 is LNHDA and CDR2 SQIVND (reference sequence). Here the CDR3 reads CASSIAWGNEQFF. The CDR3 coding sequence is TGTGCCAGTAGTATAGCCTGGGGCAATGAGCAGTTCTTC.

This clone was seen once. The J gene is TRBJ2-1, the V gene TRBV19; 11 bases align to TRBD2. V shed 7 bases and J 0 bases; nucleotides not matched to a gene: 14. CDR3 length equals 19 residues. Germline loops: CDR1 LNHDA, CDR2 SQIVND (reference sequence). The CDR3 DNA is TGTGCCAGTAAGAACACCCGCGCTAGCGGGAGGAGCTCCTACAATGAGCAGTTCTTC. Its translation is CASKNTRASGRSSYNEQFF. The full variable domain, completed using reference TRBV19 and TRBJ2-1, is DGGITQSPKYLFRKEGQNVTLSCEQNLNHDAMYWYRQDPGQGLRLIYYSQIVNDFQKGDIAEGYSVSREKKESFPLTVTSAQKNPTAFYLCASKNTRASGRSSYNEQFFGPGTRLTVL.

V and J are TRBV6-1 and TRBJ1-1; perhaps TRBD1 as D (5 bases). The CDR3 runs to 15 residues. Germline V gene sequence: CDR1 MNHNS, CDR2 SASEGT. The V end was cut by 2 bases, the J end by 3 bases, with 13 bases between. Here the CDR3 DNA reads TGTGCCAGCAGTGAACGGGCAGGGCCTGACACTGAAGCTTTCTTT. Translating it yields CASSERAGPDTEAFF.

This clone was found once. The CDR3 DNA reads TGTGCCCCCTATCCAGGGGGGCACTACGAGCAGTACTTC. Translating gives CAPYPGGHYEQYF. V and J are TRBV24-1 and TRBJ2-7; a weak D match, TRBD1 (7 bases). Per the germline V gene, CDR1 is KGHDR and CDR2 is SFDVKD. Trimming shortened V by 12 bases and J by 3 bases, and 17 bases separated the two germline ends. The CDR3 runs 13 residues.

The V and J genes are TRBV20-1 and TRBJ2-1; D not resolved. The CDR3 totals 10 residues. The germline V gene encodes CDR1 DFQATT and CDR2 SNEGSKA (reference sequence). The ends were cut back, 5 bases at V and 13 bases at J, with 12 bases in the middle. The CDR3 sequence: CSAELVYQFF. In DNA form, the CDR3 reads TGCAGTGCTGAACTCGTGTATCAGTTCTTC.

This chain uses TRBV30 with TRBJ1-5, with TRBD1 as a possible D gene (6 bases). The germline V gene has CDR1 GTSNPN and CDR2 SVGIG (reference sequence). The V and J ends lost 1 base and 4 bases respectively, with 8 bases between them. This CDR3 has 13 amino acids. The CDR3 protein is CAWSADRNQPQHF. CDR3 nucleotides: TGTGCCTGGAGTGCGGACAGAAATCAGCCCCAGCATTTT.

V gene TRBV30 combines with J gene TRBJ1-2; D not resolved. The length of the CDR3 is 12 residues. The ends were cut back, 3 bases at V and 8 bases at J, with 13 bases in the middle. Germline V gene data show CDR1 as GTSNPN and CDR2 as SVGIG (reference sequence). The CDR3 DNA reads as TGTGCCTGGAGCCCCGGTTCCGTGGGCTACACCTTC. Translated: CAWSPGSVGYTF.